Each of the 21 T cell receptor beta chains below was sequenced from the same sample in a study of blood T cell repertoires in COVID-19. Measured with immunoSEQ multiplex PCR; TCRdb has only the in-frame clones, and not every one. The sample holds 90,000 or so clones, approximately 87% seen once. Specimen: peripheral blood. The receptors here all came from a human donor in a cohort sampled during active COVID-19.

V and J are TRBV5-6 and TRBJ2-2; D gene ambiguous. Trimming pared 0 bases from V and 6 bases from J, leaving 9 bases between. The germline V gene has CDR1 SGHDT and CDR2 YYEEEE. CDR3 size: 14 residues. The CDR3 DNA reads TGTGCCAGCAGCTTGGGCCAGGCACCCGGGGAGCTGTTTTTT. It encodes CASSLGQAPGELFF.

The genes are TRBV19 and TRBJ1-1; weak D call: TRBD1 (5 bases). The ends were cut back, 0 bases at V and 0 bases at J, with 14 bases in the middle. This CDR3 region has 17 residues. Germline V gene sequence: CDR1 LNHDA, CDR2 SQIVND (reference sequence). The CDR3 region is CASSIEASTGLNTEAFF. Here the CDR3 DNA reads TGTGCCAGTAGTATAGAGGCGTCAACAGGTCTGAACACTGAAGCTTTCTTT.

The V call is TRBV9, the J call TRBJ1-1, with 9 bases lining up with TRBD1. V gave up 3 bases and J gave up 4 bases; unmatched junction bases: 1. Germline CDR1 SGDLS, CDR2 YYNGEE. This CDR3 is 13 amino acids long. CDR3: CASSGTGVTEAFF. The CDR3 coding sequence is TGTGCCAGCAGCGGGACAGGGGTCACTGAAGCTTTCTTT.

This rearrangement joins TRBV5-1 to TRBJ2-3, with 7 nucleotides matching TRBD2. Germline CDR1 SGHRS, CDR2 YFSETQ. The V segment lost 2 bases and the J segment 0 bases; nucleotides outside the gene matches: 6. This CDR3 comprises 16 residues. The CDR3 sequence: CASSFLASGSTDTQYF. The CDR3 nucleotides are TGCGCCAGCAGCTTTCTGGCTAGCGGTAGCACAGATACGCAGTATTTT.

This chain uses TRBV19 with TRBJ1-5, with D possibly TRBD1 on 6 matching bases. In germline, CDR1 is LNHDA, CDR2 SQIVND (reference sequence). The germline V and J ends were trimmed by 2 bases and 2 bases, with 16 bases remaining between them. The CDR3 length is 17 residues. The CDR3 coding sequence is TGTGCCAGTAGTATATTGCCGGGGGGGCGCGGCAATCAGCCCCAGCATTTT. Its translation: CASSILPGGRGNQPQHF.

The V gene is TRBV9, the J gene TRBJ2-6, with D unclear. Deletions cut 4 bases from V and 1 base from J, with 6 bases between. This CDR3 region has 14 residues. Germline values: CDR1 SGDLS, CDR2 YYNGEE. The CDR3 sequence: CASSPVSGANVLTF. The DNA of the CDR3 is TGTGCCAGCAGCCCGGTTTCTGGGGCCAACGTCCTGACTTTC. Filled out from reference TRBV9 and TRBJ2-6, the complete variable domain reads DSGVTQTPKHLITATGQRVTLRCSPRSGDLSVYWYQQSLDQGLQFLIQYYNGEERAKGNILERFSAQQFPDLHSELNLSSLELGDSALYFCASSPVSGANVLTFGAGSRLTVL.

This chain joins TRBV28 and TRBJ1-5, with a tentative D call TRBD1 (5 bases). This CDR3 spans 13 amino acids. Germline CDR1 and CDR2: MDHEN and SYDVKM. V dropped 6 bases and J dropped 4 bases, with 10 bases sitting between them. Written as DNA, the CDR3 is TGTGCCAGCAGGGACACGGGTAATCAGCCCCAGCATTTT. Amino acid sequence: CASRDTGNQPQHF.

V and J are TRBV6-5 and TRBJ2-7, with D tentatively TRBD1 (6 bases). Germline V lookup: CDR1 MNHEY, CDR2 SVGAGI. Trimming shortened V by 6 bases and J by 3 bases, and 12 bases separated the two germline ends. The CDR3 is made up of 13 amino acids. The CDR3 DNA reads TGTGCCAGCAGCCAAGGACAGTTCTACGAGCAGTACTTC. Translated, it gives CASSQGQFYEQYF.

The rearrangement links TRBV6-5 to TRBJ1-6; 7 nucleotides match TRBD1. V was pared by 6 bases and J by 7 bases, with 9 bases of the junction left unmatched. CDR3 length: 15 residues. Germline V gene lookup returns CDR1 MNHEY and CDR2 SVGAGI. The CDR3 sequence is CASSSNRGGNSPLHF. The CDR3 DNA is TGTGCCAGCAGCTCAAACAGGGGAGGCAATTCACCCCTCCACTTT.

The chain links TRBV19 to TRBJ2-1; 7 bases match TRBD2. CDR1 LNHDA and CDR2 SQIVND come from the germline V gene (reference sequence). The CDR3 sequence is 14 residues long. Trimming cost V 8 bases and J 9 bases; bases outside gene matches: 13. As DNA, the CDR3 is TGTGCCAGTTCAAAGACTAGCTCCGGTCCTGAGCAGTTCTTC. As protein: CASSKTSSGPEQFF. Looking up the rest from reference TRBV19 and TRBJ2-1 gives the full variable domain: DGGITQSPKYLFRKEGQNVTLSCEQNLNHDAMYWYRQDPGQGLRLIYYSQIVNDFQKGDIAEGYSVSREKKESFPLTVTSAQKNPTAFYLCASSKTSSGPEQFFGPGTRLTVL.

The V gene is TRBV6-5, the J gene TRBJ1-1, with D unresolved. CDR1 is MNHEY, CDR2 SVGAGI, per germline. V shed 6 bases and J shed 5 bases, with 19 bases lying between them. CDR3 length equals 15 residues. CDR3 sequence reads: CASRPIRDSGTEAFF. The CDR3 nucleotides read TGTGCCAGCAGGCCAATTAGGGATTCGGGGACTGAAGCTTTCTTT.

The DNA for the CDR3 is TGTGCCAGTCTAGGGGGCTCTTATCAGCCCCAGCATTTT. As protein: CASLGGSYQPQHF. This chain links TRBV6-5 with TRBJ1-5, with 7 bases that match TRBD1. The germline V gene encodes CDR1 MNHEY and CDR2 SVGAGI. The CDR3 has 13 amino acids. J was trimmed by 5 bases and V by 9 bases; bases with no gene match: 7.

The CDR3, as DNA: TGCGCCAGCAGCTTCCCTAGTAACACAGATACGCAGTATTTT. Encoded protein: CASSFPSNTDTQYF. J is TRBJ2-3 and V is TRBV5-1, with unresolved D. Germline CDR1 SGHRS, CDR2 YFSETQ. The CDR3 has 14 amino acids. V was cut by 2 bases and J by 2 bases, with 9 bases left in between.

The chain employs TRBV3-1 (or the pseudogene TRBV3-2) and TRBJ1-1, with a possible D match to TRBD1 (5 bases). The CDR3 spans 13 residues. V was trimmed by 3 bases and J by 6 bases, leaving 11 bases between them. CDR1 is LGHDT, CDR2 YNNKEL, per germline (reference sequence). This CDR3 reads CASSHRAGSEAFF. CDR3 DNA sequence: TGTGCCAGCAGCCACAGGGCTGGCTCTGAAGCTTTCTTT.

V gene TRBV9 combines with J gene TRBJ1-1; weak D call: TRBD1 (5 bases). Per germline, CDR1 SGDLS and CDR2 YYNGEE. V was shortened by 4 bases and J by 3 bases, with 22 bases between the two germline ends. This CDR3 is built from 17 residues. CDR3 coding DNA: TGTGCCAGCAGCCGCTCTCCCGGGGGTGGGAGGGACACTGAAGCTTTCTTT. This translates into CASSRSPGGGRDTEAFF.

The CDR3 DNA is TGTGCCAGCAGCCAACGGCTAGCGGGGGAGGGGACGCAGTATTTT. Translating it yields CASSQRLAGEGTQYF. The chain recombines TRBV14 with TRBJ2-3; 10 bases line up with TRBD2. The germline CDR1 and CDR2 sequences are SGHDN and FVKESK. J lost 9 bases, V lost 2 bases, and 8 bases had no gene match. CDR3 length: 15 residues.

In its sample, this clone was seen a few times. The chain uses TRBV5-4 and TRBJ1-1; no clear D gene. The CDR3 consists of 13 residues. Germline V gene data show CDR1 as SGHNT and CDR2 as YYREEE (reference sequence). The V end was cut by 7 bases, the J end by 3 bases, with 13 bases between. CDR3 protein: CASHRERDTEAFF. The CDR3 nucleotides read TGTGCCAGCCATAGAGAACGGGACACTGAAGCTTTCTTT. Full variable domain (remainder filled in from reference TRBV5-4 and TRBJ1-1): ETGVTQSPTHLIKTRGQQVTLRCSSQSGHNTVSWYQQALGQGPQFIFQYYREEENGRGNFPPRFSGLQFPNYSSELNVNALELDDSALYLCASHRERDTEAFFGQGTRLTVV.

J is TRBJ1-1 and V is TRBV6-5, with D perhaps matching TRBD1 (6 bases). CDR3 length equals 13 residues. Trimming took 5 bases from V and 7 from J, leaving 14 bases between them. CDR1 is MNHEY, CDR2 SVGAGI, per germline. CDR3 nucleotides: TGTGCCAGCAGTCGAACTCAGGGGAGTGAAGCTTTCTTT. This sequence encodes CASSRTQGSEAFF.

The chain has TRBV4-3 and TRBJ2-7; no definite D call. The CDR3 runs 15 residues. V was shortened by 0 bases and J by 3 bases, with 12 bases between the two germline ends. Germline V lookup: CDR1 LGHNA, CDR2 YSLEER. CDR3 DNA: TGCGCCAGCAGCCAAGATTTCCAGGCCGACTACGAGCAGTACTTC. Protein product: CASSQDFQADYEQYF.

The CDR3 region is CASSPSGLDYGYTF. The CDR3, as DNA: TGTGCCAGCTCACCGAGTGGACTAGACTATGGCTACACCTTC. The gene calls are TRBV18 and TRBJ1-2; D gene uncertain. The germline V gene has CDR1 KGHSH and CDR2 LQKENI. V was cut by 3 bases and J by 3 bases, with 11 bases left in between. There are 14 residues in the CDR3.

In its sample, this clone was seen once. This chain joins TRBV12-3 or TRBV12-4 and TRBJ2-3; 7 nucleotides line up with TRBD2. This CDR3 contains 13 residues. With V trimmed by 10 bases and J by 2 bases, 6 bases remained unmatched. CDR3 sequence: CATSGTVTDTQYF. Here the CDR3 DNA reads TGTGCCACAAGCGGGACCGTCACAGATACGCAGTATTTT.